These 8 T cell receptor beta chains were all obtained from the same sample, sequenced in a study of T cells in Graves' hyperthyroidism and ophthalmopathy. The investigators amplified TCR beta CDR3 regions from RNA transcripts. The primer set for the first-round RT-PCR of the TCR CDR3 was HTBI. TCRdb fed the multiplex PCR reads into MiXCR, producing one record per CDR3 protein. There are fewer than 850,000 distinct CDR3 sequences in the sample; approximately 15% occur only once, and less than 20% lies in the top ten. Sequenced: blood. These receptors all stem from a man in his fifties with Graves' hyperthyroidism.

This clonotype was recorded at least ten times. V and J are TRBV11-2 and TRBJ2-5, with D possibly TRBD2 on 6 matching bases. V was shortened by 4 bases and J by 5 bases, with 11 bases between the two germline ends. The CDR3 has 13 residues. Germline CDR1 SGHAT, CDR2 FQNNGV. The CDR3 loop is CASSWRGVETQYF. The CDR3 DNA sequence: TGTGCCAGCAGCTGGCGGGGAGTCGAGACCCAGTACTTC.

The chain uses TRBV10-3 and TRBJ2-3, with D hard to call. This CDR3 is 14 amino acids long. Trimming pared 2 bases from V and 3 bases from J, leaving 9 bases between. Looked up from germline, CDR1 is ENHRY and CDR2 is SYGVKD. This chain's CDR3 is CAISERSGTDTQYF. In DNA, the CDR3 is TGTGCCATCAGTGAGCGATCAGGTACAGATACGCAGTATTTT.

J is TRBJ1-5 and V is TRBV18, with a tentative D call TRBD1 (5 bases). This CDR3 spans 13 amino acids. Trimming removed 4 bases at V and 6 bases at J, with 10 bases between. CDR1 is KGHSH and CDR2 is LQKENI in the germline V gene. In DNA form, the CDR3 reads TGTGCCAGCTCACGGGACGGGGCTCAGCCCCAGCATTTT. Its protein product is CASSRDGAQPQHF.

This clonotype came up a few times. The CDR3 loop reads CASSPGTDPYEQFF. CDR3 nucleotide sequence: TGTGCCAGCAGCCCGGGGACAGATCCCTATGAGCAGTTCTTC. The chain carries TRBV7-2 and TRBJ2-1, with 7 bases aligning to TRBD1. The trim removed 5 bases at V and 8 bases at J, leaving 9 bases unmatched. From germline, CDR1 is SGHTA and CDR2 FQGNSA. The CDR3 extends over 14 amino acids.

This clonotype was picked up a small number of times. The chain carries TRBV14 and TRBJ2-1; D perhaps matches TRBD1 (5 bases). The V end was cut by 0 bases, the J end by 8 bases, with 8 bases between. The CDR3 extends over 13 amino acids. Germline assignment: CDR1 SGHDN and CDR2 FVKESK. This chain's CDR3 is CASSQERGHEQFF. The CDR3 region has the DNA TGTGCCAGCAGCCAAGAAAGGGGCCATGAGCAGTTCTTC.

CDR3 sequence reads: CSVIGTGGSYEQYF. The CDR3 DNA reads TGCAGTGTGATCGGTACAGGGGGTTCCTACGAGCAGTACTTC. The V call is TRBV20-1, the J call TRBJ2-7, with TRBD1 identical over 8 bases. Looked up from germline, CDR1 is DFQATT and CDR2 is SNEGSKA (reference sequence). J gave up 1 base and V 7 bases, and 9 bases lay outside the gene matches. The CDR3 extends over 14 amino acids.

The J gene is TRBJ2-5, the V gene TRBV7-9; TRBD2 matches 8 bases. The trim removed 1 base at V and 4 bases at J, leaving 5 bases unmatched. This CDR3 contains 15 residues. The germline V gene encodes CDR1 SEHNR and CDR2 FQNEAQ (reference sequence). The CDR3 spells CASSLGREGRETQYF. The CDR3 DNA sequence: TGTGCCAGCAGCTTAGGACGGGAGGGCCGAGAGACCCAGTACTTC.

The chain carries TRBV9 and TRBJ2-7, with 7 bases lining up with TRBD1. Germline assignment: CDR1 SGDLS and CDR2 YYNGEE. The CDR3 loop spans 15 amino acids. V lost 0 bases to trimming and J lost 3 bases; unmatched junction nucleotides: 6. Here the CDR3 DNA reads TGTGCCAGCAGCGTAGTGCCAGGGGGTTTCTACGAGCAGTACTTC. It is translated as CASSVVPGGFYEQYF.